This T cell receptor (beta chain) was documented in a study of blood T cell repertoires in COVID-19. Across the whole study: Some COVID-19 samples were acute and others convalescent; all came from the United States, Italy and Spain. The cDNA or gDNA used as material had been derived from T cells, B-cell-depleted T cells, or PBMCs.

Deletions cut 5 bases from V and 2 bases from J, with 15 bases between. The CDR3 loop spans 15 amino acids. In germline, CDR1 is LNHDA, CDR2 SQIVND (reference sequence). The authors' processing: Reference gene primers were amplified, and this amplification served to estimate nucleated cell counts. Here immunoSEQ multiplex PCR was the method, and the copy in TCRdb shows in-frame clones only, minus some. For V, J and clone size, that table is used; D and trimming come from the DNA. The sample carries about 90,000 clones, 70% to 90% recorded once. J is TRBJ1-2 and V is TRBV19; possibly TRBD1 for D (5 bases). This clonotype originated in a woman in her 70s with active or convalescent COVID-19. Sequencing used peripheral blood. The DNA of the CDR3 is TGTGCCAGTAGTTCAACCGGGACTCCCAACTATGGCTACACCTTC. It codes for CASSSTGTPNYGYTF.